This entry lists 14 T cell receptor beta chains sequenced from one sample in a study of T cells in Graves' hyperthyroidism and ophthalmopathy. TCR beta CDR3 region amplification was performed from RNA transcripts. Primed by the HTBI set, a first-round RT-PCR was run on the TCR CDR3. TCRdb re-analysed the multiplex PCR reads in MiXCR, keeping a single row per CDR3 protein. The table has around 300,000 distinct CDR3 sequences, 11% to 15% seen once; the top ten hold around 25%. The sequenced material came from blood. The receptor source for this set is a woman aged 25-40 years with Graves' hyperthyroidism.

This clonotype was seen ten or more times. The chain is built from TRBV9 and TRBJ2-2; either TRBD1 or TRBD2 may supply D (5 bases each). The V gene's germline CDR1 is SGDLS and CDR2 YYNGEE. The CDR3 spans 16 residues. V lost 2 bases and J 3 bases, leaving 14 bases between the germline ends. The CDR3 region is CASSVARDQYTGELFF. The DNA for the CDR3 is TGTGCCAGCAGCGTGGCCCGGGACCAATACACCGGGGAGCTGTTTTTT.

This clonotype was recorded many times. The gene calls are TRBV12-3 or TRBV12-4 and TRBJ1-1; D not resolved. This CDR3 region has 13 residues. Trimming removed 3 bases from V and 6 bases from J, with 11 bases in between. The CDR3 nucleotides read TGTGCCAGCAGTTTGGGCACGGCCGCTGAAGCTTTCTTT. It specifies CASSLGTAAEAFF.

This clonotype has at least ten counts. The CDR3 coding sequence is TGTGCCAGCAGTTTACCCGGACTAGCGGGAGGTCGTGAGCAGTTCTTC. The encoded protein is CASSLPGLAGGREQFF. The gene calls are TRBV27 and TRBJ2-1, with 14 bases identical to TRBD2. This CDR3 contains 16 residues. The junction had 6 bases not matched to a gene; V was cut back by 2 bases and J by 9 bases. Per germline, CDR1 MNHEY and CDR2 SMNVEV (reference sequence).

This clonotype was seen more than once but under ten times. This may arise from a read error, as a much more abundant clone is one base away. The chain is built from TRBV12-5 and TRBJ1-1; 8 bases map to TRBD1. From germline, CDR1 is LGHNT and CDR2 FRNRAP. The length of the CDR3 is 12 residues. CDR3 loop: CAGGMTGVDPFF. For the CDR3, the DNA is TGTGCTGGTGGCATGACAGGGGTTGATCCTTTCTTT.

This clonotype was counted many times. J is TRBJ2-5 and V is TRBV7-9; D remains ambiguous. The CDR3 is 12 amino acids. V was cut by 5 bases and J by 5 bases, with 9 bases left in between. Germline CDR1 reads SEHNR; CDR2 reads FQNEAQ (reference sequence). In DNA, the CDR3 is TGTGCCAGCAGCCCGATTGAGGAGACCCAGTACTTC. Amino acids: CASSPIEETQYF.

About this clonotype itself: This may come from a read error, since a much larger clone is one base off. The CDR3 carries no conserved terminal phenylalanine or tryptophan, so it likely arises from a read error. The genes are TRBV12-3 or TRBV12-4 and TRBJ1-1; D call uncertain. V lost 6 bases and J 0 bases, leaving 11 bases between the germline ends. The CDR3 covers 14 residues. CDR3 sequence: CASRESAVNTEAFY. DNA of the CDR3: TGTGCCAGCAGAGAATCGGCGGTGAACACTGAAGCTTTCTAT.

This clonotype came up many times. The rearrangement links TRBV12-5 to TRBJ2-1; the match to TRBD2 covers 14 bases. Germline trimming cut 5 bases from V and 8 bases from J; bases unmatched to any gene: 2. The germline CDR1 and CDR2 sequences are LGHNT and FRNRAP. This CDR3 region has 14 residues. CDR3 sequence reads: CASGAGLAGDEQFF. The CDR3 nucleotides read TGTGCTAGTGGTGCGGGACTAGCGGGAGATGAGCAGTTCTTC. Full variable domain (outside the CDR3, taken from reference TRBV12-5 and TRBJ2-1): DARVTQTPRHKVTEMGQEVTMRCQPILGHNTVFWYRQTMMQGLELLAYFRNRAPLDDSGMPKDRFSAEMPDATLATLKIQPSEPRDSAVYFCASGAGLAGDEQFFGPGTRLTVL.

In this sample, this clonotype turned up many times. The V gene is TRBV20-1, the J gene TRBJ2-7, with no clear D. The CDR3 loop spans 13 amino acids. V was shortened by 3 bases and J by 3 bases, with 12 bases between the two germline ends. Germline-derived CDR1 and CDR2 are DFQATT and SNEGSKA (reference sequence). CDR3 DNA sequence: TGCAGTGCTAGGCGGATTAGTTTCTACGAGCAGTACTTC. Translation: CSARRISFYEQYF.

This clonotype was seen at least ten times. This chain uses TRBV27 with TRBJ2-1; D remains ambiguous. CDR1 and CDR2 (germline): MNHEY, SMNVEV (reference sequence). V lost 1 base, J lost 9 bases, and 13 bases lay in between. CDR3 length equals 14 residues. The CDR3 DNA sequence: TGTGCCAGCAGTTTATGGGCTAGTTCGGGTGAGCAGTTCTTC. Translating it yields CASSLWASSGEQFF.

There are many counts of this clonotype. In nucleotides, the CDR3 is TGTGCCAGCAATCAACTCGGGGGTTTTAGCAATCAGCCCCAGCATTTT. Encoded protein: CASNQLGGFSNQPQHF. This chain links TRBV6-1 with TRBJ1-5; D is perhaps TRBD1 (5 bases). From germline, CDR1 is MNHNS and CDR2 SASEGT. V lost 7 bases, J lost 0 bases, and 16 bases lay in between. CDR3 size: 16 residues.

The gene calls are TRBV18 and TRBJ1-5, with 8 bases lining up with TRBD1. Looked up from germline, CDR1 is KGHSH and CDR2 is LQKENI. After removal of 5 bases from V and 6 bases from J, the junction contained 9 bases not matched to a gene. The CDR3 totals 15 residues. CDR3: CASSFDRGGGQPQHF. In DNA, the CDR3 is TGTGCCAGCTCATTCGACAGGGGTGGCGGTCAGCCCCAGCATTTT.

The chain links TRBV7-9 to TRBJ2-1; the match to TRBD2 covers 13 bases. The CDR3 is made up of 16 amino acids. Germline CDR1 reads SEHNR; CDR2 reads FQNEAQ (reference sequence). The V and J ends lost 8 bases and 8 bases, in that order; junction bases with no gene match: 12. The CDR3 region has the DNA TGTGCCAGCGACTGGACTAGCGGGAGTTACGAGGATGAGCAGTTCTTC. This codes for CASDWTSGSYEDEQFF. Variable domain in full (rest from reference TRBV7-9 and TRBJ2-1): DTGVSQNPRHKITKRGQNVTFRCDPISEHNRLYWYRQTLGQGPEFLTYFQNEAQLEKSRLLSDRFSAERPKGSFSTLEIQRTEQGDSAMYLCASDWTSGSYEDEQFFGPGTRLTVL.

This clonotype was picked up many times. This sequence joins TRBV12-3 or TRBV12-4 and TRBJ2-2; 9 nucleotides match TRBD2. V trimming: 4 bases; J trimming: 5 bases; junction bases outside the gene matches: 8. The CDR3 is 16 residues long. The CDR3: CASSSTLAGKTGELFF. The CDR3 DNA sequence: TGTGCCAGCAGTTCAACCCTAGCGGGAAAAACCGGGGAGCTGTTTTTT.

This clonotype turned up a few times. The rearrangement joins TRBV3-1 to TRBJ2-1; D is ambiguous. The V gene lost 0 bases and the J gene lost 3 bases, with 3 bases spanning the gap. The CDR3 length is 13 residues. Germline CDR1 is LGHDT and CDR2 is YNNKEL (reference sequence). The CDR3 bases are TGTGCCAGCAGCCAAGAAGGCTACAATGAGCAGTTCTTC. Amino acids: CASSQEGYNEQFF.